This TCR beta chain was captured by sequencing in a study of beta chain features in type 1 diabetes. Study observations and caveats: Within each of all four CD4+ subsets, Type 1 diabetes patients had TCRB CDR3s that were moderately but significantly shorter. VDJ junctions from patients with type 1 diabetes contained fewer insertions and more deletions. Researchers cautioned that cDNA sequencing could over-represent cells with high TCR expression.

TCRB transcripts that were expressed got sequenced, as all of the isolated RNA had been reverse transcribed. Sequencing used immunoSEQ multiplex PCR; TCRdb keeps in-frame clones, though not all of them. The table records approximately 380,000 clones, approximately 15% of them present only once. V was pared by 3 bases and J by 2 bases, with 10 bases between. Per the germline V gene, CDR1 is LNHDA and CDR2 is SQIVND (reference sequence). This CDR3 region has 14 residues. Cells sorted by CD45RO/CCR7/CD25/CD127/CD95/CD27 comprised CD4+ naive, central memory, regulatory and stem cell-like memory cells. A few counts support this clone. Its antigen is not identified.

This receptor was identified in a woman aged 18-35 years in good health. The specimen was naive CD4+ T cells from blood. The chain joins TRBV19 to TRBJ1-2, with D unresolved. CDR3 in amino acids: CASSMLSRNYGYTF. The CDR3 nucleotides read TGTGCCAGTAGTATGCTGAGCCGGAACTATGGCTACACCTTC.